This T cell receptor (beta chain) originates from a study of blood T cell repertoires in COVID-19. Whole-study context: Samples taken during acute and convalescent COVID-19 were collected in the United States, Italy and Spain.

Those who participated ranged in age from roughly 18 to 90 years and resided in 24 US areas. Germline CDR1 KGHDR, CDR2 SFDVKD. The junction had 3 bases not matched to a gene; V was cut back by 4 bases and J by 5 bases. The CDR3 spans 15 residues. Profiled with immunoSEQ multiplex PCR; TCRdb holds only in-frame clones, not every one. In the table there are around 230,000 clones, about 91% of which are singletons. The material sequenced was PBMCs or T cells enriched from blood (not recorded which). The TCR sequence derives from a woman aged 40 to 49 with acute COVID-19. The chain has TRBV24-1 and TRBJ2-2; 10 nucleotides line up with TRBD1. The CDR3 here is CATSEWTGGTGELFF. The CDR3 nucleotides are TGTGCCACCAGTGAGTGGACAGGGGGTACCGGGGAGCTGTTTTTT.